This T cell receptor (beta chain) comes out of a study of cytomegalovirus exposure and HLA in healthy donors. On the study more broadly: The Caucasian-associated ancestry cluster held roughly 84% of over 350 genotyped donors. Study results and caveats: Most CMV-associated TCR beta chains appeared HLA-restricted in a later analysis.

This clone occurred once. What it binds is not known. The germline CDR1 and CDR2 sequences are ENHRY and SYGVKD. The CDR3 contains 14 residues. Trimming cost V 3 bases and J 8 bases; bases outside gene matches: 7. PCR used 60 Vbeta primers and 13 Jbeta primers. This table comes from immunoSEQ multiplex PCR, and its TCRdb copy is limited to in-frame clones, with some not included. Among about 220,000 clones, roughly 82% were seen once, and the ten largest hold 4.5% to 6%. The sequence derives from a woman aged 40-49 years in good health and CMV-seropositive. V is TRBV10-3 and J is TRBJ1-2, with 9 bases lining up with TRBD1. Sample: PBMCs. DNA of the CDR3: TGTGCCATCAGTGACCCGGACAGGGGAAACGGCTACACCTTC. Protein sequence: CAISDPDRGNGYTF.